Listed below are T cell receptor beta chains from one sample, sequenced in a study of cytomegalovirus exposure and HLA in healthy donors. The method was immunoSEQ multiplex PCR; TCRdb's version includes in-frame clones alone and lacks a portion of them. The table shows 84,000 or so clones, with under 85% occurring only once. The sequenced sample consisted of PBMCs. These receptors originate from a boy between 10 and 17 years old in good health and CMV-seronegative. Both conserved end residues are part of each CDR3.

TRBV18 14 CASSPRTTYNEQFF
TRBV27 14 CASSQGLSTDTQYF
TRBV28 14 CASSLQGLTYEQYF
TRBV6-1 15 CASSEAEGGQETQYF
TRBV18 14 CASSRAGTGGEAFF
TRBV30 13 CAWSATRGNTIYF
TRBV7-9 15 CASSFLGGGTDTQYF